The T cell receptor beta chain described here comes from a study of metastatic and nonmetastatic thyroid tumors (dated by TCRdb to the early 2020s). Regarding the research as a whole: For patients with malignant and with benign thyroid disease, the researchers compared repertoires between peripheral blood samples and tumor or nodule tissue samples. Overall study results and their limits: In both blood and tumor samples, TCR beta diversity was reported to be significantly higher in malignant tumors than in benign nodules.

As for this clone: Its antigen specificity is not known. No base-level quality is on record; no much larger clone is a single base apart.

Before undergoing thyroid surgery, none of the patients had been given any kind of treatment. Using T-cell receptor beta sequencing, the study looked back at clinical samples from patients collected from the early 2010s to the late 2010s. The CDR3 runs 14 residues from the cysteine to the phenylalanine. Only the CDR3 DNA is retained, 42 bases long and in frame from the first base. CDR1 and CDR2 are read off the germline V gene as MDHEN and SYDVKM. Deletion took 2 bases off V and 6 bases off J, with a span of 13 bases between the germline ends. The library was obtained by PCR. These reads were obtained on an Illumina HiSeq 4000. High-throughput sequencing was used to profile the TCR beta-chain CDR3 region of every patient. As for the original processing: The researchers built a classifier to tell apart papillary thyroid cancer patients with distant metastasis, based on CDR3 differences among clinicopathological groups. The Shannon index was used to measure repertoire diversity, and the Morisita-Horn index was used to measure how similar tumor and blood repertoires were. The raw public reads went through TCRdb reprocessing: fastp at Q25, MiXCR clone calling, in-frame beta chains kept. TCRdb, not the authors, supplied the V and J calls. The sample table shows approximately 65,000 clones, and just over 4% are seen once. The ten largest account for about 22% of the sample.

Here the chain combines TRBV28 and TRBJ1-1; too little of a D gene remains to name it. The material sequenced was blood. This receptor was taken from a female donor with papillary thyroid cancer or a benign thyroid nodule (not recorded which). Some clones in this sample may be carry-over from other donors' samples. This receptor has the CDR3 CASSLGVSLPEAFF. At the DNA level, the sequence is TGTGCCAGCAGTTTAGGGGTTTCTTTACCTGAAGCTTTCTTT.